This TCR beta chain was identified during a study of cytomegalovirus exposure and HLA in healthy donors. Unrecorded immune exposures were likely, despite nominal health at sampling. The PCR used 60 Vbeta and 13 Jbeta primers. Only in-frame clones appear in the TCRdb table, and some are missing; sequencing was by immunoSEQ multiplex PCR. The sample has tens of thousands of clones; just over 70% are singletons. With 6 bases removed from V and 1 base from J, the gap between germline ends came to 16 bases. The CDR3 has 16 amino acids. CDR1 and CDR2 from the germline V gene are MNHEY and SMNVEV (reference sequence).

The receptor's source is a man aged 60 to 69 in good health and CMV-seronegative. V usage is TRBV27 and J usage is TRBJ1-5; D is possibly TRBD1 (5 bases). Sequencing was done on a sample of PBMCs. The CDR3 region has the DNA TGTGCCAGCAGGGTGGTTGGGGCCCCAAGCAATCAGCCCCAGCATTTT. This translates into CASRVVGAPSNQPQHF.